This T cell receptor (beta chain) was recorded in a study of blood T cell repertoires in COVID-19. Study at large: The study drew acute and convalescent COVID-19 samples from the United States, Italy and Spain. T cells, B-cell-depleted T cells, or PBMCs supplied cDNA or gDNA.

V was shortened by 5 bases and J by 12 bases, with 20 bases between the two germline ends. Germline V CDR1 and CDR2: SEHNR, FQNEAQ (reference sequence). The CDR3 totals 14 residues. This clone appeared a single time. As originally analysed: Amplifying reference gene primers gave estimates of nucleated cell counts. The data were produced by immunoSEQ multiplex PCR, yet TCRdb's version contains in-frame clones alone and is incomplete. From that table come the V and J calls and clone size; the DNA was used to work out D and trimming. This sample has 150,000 or so clones, with under 90% found just once. The chain has TRBV7-9 and TRBJ2-1; perhaps TRBD2 as D (6 bases). This clonotype was obtained from an elderly woman with acute or convalescent COVID-19. Sequencing was carried out using peripheral blood. DNA of the CDR3: TGTGCCAGCAGCCCCATGGGTGAGCGGGTCGTGCAGTTCTTC. Its translation: CASSPMGERVVQFF.